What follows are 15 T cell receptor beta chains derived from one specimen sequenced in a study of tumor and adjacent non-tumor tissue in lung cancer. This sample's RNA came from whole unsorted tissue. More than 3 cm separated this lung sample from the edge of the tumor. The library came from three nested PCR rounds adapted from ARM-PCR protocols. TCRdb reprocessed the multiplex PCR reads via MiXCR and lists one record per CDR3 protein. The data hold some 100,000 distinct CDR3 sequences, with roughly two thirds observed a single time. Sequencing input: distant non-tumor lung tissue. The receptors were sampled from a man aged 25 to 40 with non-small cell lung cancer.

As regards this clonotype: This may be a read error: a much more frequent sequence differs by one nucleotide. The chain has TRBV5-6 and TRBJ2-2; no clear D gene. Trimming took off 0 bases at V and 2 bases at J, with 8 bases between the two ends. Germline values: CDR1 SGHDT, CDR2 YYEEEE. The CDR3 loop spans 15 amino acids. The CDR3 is CASSLAPANTGELFF. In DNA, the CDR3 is TGTGCCAGCAGCTTGGCTCCTGCCAACACCGGGGAGCTGTTTTTT. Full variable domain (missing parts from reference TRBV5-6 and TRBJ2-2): DAGVTQSPTHLIKTRGQQVTLRCSPKSGHDTVSWYQQALGQGPQFIFQYYEEEERQRGNFPDRFSGHQFPNYSSELNVNALLLGDSALYLCASSLAPANTGELFFGEGSRLTVL.

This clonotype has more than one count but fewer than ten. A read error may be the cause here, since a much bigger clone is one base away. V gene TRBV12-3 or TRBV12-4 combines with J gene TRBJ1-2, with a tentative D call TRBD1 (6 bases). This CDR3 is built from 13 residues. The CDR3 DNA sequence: TGTGCCAACAGTACTACAGGACAGTATGGCTACACCTTC. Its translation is CANSTTGQYGYTF.

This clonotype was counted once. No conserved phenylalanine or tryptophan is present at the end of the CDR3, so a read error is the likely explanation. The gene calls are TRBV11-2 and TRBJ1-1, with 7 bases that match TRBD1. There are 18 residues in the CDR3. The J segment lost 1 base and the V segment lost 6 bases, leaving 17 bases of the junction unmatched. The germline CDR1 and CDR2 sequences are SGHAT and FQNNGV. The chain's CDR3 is CASSRGGASPWGNTEAFY. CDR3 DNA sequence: TGTGCCAGCAGTCGAGGGGGCGCAAGTCCTTGGGGGAACACTGAAGCTTTCTAT.

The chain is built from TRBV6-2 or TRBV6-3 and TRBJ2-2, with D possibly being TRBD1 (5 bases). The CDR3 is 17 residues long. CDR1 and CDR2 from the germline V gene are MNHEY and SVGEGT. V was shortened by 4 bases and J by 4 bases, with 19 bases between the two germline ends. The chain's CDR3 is CASSCVLGLRGTGELFF. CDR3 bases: TGTGCCAGCAGTTGTGTGTTGGGGCTAAGGGGCACCGGGGAGCTGTTTTTT.

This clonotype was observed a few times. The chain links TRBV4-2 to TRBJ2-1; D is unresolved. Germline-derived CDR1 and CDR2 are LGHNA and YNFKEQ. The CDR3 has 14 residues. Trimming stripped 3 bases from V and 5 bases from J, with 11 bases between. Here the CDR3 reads CASSHIIPNNEQFF. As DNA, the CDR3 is TGTGCCAGCAGCCATATAATACCAAACAATGAGCAGTTCTTC.

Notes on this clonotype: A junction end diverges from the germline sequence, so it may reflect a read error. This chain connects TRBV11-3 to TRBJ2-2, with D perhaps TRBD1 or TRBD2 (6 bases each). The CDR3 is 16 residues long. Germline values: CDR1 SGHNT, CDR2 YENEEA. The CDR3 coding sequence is TGTGCCAGCAGCTCCCAGGACAGACTAGACACCGGGGGGCTGTTTTTT. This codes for CASSSQDRLDTGGLFF.

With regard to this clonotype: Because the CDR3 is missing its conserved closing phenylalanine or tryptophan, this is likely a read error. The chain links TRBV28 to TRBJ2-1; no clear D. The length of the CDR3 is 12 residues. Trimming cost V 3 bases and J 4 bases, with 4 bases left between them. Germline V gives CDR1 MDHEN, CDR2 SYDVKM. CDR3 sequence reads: CASSLPYNEQFL. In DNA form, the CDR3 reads TGTGCCAGCAGTTTGCCTTACAATGAGCAGTTCTTA.

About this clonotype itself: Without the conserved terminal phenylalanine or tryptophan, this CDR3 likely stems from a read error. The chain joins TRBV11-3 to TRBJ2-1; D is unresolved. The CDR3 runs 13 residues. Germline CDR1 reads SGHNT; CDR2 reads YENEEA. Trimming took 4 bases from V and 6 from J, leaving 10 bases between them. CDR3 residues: CASSYTPGNEQFL. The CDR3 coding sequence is TGTGCCAGCAGCTACACACCCGGCAATGAGCAGTTCCTC.

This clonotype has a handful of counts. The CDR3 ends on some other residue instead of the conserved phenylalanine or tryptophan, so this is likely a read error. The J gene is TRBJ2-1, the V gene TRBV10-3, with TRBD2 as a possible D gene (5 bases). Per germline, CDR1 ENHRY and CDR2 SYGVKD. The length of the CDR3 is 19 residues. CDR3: CDISESQRGGRSSYNEQFL. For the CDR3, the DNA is TGTGACATCAGTGAGTCACAAAGAGGAGGTAGAAGCTCCTACAATGAGCAGTTCTTA.

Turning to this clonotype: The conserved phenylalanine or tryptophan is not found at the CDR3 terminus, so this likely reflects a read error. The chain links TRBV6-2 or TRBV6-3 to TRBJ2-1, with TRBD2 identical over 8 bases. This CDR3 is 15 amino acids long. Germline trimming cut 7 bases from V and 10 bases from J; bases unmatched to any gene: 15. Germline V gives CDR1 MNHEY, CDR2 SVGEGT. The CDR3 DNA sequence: TGTGCCAGCAACCCCGGACTAGCTGGGGGCGCGGAGCAGTTCTTA. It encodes CASNPGLAGGAEQFL.

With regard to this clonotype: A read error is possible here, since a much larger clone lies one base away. The CDR3 DNA reads as TGTGCCAGCAGTTCCCAGTGGTACACTGAAGCTTTCTTT. Protein: CASSSQWYTEAFF. The J gene is TRBJ1-1, the V gene TRBV6-6; D call uncertain. The CDR3 is 13 amino acids. V was trimmed by 4 bases and J by 3 bases, leaving 9 bases between them. CDR1 is MNHNY and CDR2 is SVGAGI in the germline V gene (reference sequence).

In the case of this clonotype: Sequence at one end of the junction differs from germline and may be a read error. The CDR3 DNA reads as TGTGCCAGCAACGCCGACACGTACCAAGAGACTCAGTATTTC. Protein product: CASNADTYQETQYF. The V call is TRBV11-3, the J call TRBJ2-5, with D unresolved. In germline, CDR1 is SGHNT, CDR2 YENEEA. The CDR3 has 14 amino acids.

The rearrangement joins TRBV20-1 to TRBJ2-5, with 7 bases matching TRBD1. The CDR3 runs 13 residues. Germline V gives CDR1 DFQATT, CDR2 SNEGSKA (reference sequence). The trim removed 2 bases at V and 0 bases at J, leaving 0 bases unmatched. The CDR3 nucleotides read TGCAGTGCTAGACAGGGGGACCAAGAGACCCAGTACTTC. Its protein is CSARQGDQETQYF.

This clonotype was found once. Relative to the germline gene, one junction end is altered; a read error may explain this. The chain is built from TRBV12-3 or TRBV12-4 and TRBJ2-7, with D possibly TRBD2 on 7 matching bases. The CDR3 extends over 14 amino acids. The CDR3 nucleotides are TGTGCCAGCCGATGGGGGGCAGGGAGGGGCGAGCAGCACTTC. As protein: CASRWGAGRGEQHF.

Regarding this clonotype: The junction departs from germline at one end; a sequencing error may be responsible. The CDR3 coding sequence is TGTGCCAGCAGTTTGTCAGGCCCATGCCACGAGCAGTACTTT. Its translation is CASSLSGPCHEQYF. The chain combines TRBV12-3 or TRBV12-4 with TRBJ2-7; D call uncertain. The CDR3 spans 14 residues.